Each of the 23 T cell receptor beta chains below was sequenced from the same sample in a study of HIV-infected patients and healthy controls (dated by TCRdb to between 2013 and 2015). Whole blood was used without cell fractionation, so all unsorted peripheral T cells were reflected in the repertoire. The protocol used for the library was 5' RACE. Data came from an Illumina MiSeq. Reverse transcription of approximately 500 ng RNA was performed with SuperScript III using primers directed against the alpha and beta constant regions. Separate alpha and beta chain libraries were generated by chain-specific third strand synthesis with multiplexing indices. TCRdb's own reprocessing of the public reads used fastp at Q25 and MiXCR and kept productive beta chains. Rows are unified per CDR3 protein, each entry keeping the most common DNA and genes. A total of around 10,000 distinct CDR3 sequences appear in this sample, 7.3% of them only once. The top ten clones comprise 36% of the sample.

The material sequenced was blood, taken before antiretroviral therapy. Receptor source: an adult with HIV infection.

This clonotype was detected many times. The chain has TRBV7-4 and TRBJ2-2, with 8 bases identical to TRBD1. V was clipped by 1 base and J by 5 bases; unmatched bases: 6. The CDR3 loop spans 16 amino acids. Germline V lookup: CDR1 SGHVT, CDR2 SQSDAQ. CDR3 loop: CASSLEAGGCTGELFF. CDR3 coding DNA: TGTGCCAGCAGCTTAGAGGCAGGGGGCTGTACCGGGGAGCTGTTTTTT. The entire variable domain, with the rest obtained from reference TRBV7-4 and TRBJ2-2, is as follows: GAGVSQSPRYKVAKRGRDVALRCDSISGHVTLYWYRQTLGQGSEVLTYSQSDAQRDKSGRPSGRFSAERPERSVSTLKIQRTEQGDSAVYLCASSLEAGGCTGELFFGEGSRLTVL.

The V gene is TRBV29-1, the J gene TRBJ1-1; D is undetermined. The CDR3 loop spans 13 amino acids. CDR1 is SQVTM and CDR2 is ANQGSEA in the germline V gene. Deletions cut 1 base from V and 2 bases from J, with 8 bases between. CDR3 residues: CSVEVGSNTEAFF. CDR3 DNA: TGCAGCGTTGAAGTAGGGTCTAACACTGAAGCTTTCTTT. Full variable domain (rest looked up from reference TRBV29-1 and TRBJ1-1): SAVISQKPSRDICQRGTSLTIQCQVDSQVTMMFWYRQQPGQSLTLIATANQGSEATYESGFVIDKFPISRPNLTFSTLTVSNMSPEDSSIYLCSVEVGSNTEAFFGQGTRLTVV.

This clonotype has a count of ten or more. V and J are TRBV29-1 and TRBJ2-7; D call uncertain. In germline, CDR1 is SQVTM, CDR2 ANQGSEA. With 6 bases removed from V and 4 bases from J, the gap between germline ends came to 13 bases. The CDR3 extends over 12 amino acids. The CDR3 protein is CSVLQPPYEQYF. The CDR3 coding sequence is TGCAGCGTCTTACAGCCTCCTTACGAGCAGTACTTC.

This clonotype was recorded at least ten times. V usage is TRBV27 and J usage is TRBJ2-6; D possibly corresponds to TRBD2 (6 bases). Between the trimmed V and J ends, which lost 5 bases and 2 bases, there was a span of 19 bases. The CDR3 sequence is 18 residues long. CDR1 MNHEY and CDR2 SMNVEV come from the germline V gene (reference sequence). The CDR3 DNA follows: TGTGCCAGCAGTCTAGGGTGGGGGGTCCGGCCTGGGGCCAACGTCCTGACTTTC. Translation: CASSLGWGVRPGANVLTF. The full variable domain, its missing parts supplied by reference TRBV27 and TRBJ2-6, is EAQVTQNPRYLITVTGKKLTVTCSQNMNHEYMSWYRQDPGLGLRQIYYSMNVEVTDKGDVPEGYKVSRKEKRNFPLILESPSPNQTSLYFCASSLGWGVRPGANVLTFGAGSRLTVL.

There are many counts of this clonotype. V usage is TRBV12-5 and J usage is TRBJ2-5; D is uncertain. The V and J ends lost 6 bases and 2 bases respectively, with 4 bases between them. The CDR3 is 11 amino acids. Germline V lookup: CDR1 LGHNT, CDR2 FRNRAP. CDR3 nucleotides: TGTGCTAGTGGGGTACAAGAGACCCAGTACTTC. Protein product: CASGVQETQYF.

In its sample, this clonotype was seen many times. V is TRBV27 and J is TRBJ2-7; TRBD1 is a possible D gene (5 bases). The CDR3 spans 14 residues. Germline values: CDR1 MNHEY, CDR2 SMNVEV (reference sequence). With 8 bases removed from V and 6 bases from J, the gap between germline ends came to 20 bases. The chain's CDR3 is CASGPLSGAREQYF. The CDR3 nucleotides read TGTGCCAGCGGCCCCCTGAGTGGGGCCCGCGAGCAGTACTTC.

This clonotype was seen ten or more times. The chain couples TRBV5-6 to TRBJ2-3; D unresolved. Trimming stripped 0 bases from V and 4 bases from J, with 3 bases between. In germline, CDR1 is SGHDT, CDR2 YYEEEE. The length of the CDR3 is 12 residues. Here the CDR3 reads CASSLAADTQYF. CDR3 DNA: TGTGCCAGCAGCTTGGCTGCAGATACGCAGTATTTT. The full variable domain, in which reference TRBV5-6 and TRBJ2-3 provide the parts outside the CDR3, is DAGVTQSPTHLIKTRGQQVTLRCSPKSGHDTVSWYQQALGQGPQFIFQYYEEEERQRGNFPDRFSGHQFPNYSSELNVNALLLGDSALYLCASSLAADTQYFGPGTRLTVL.

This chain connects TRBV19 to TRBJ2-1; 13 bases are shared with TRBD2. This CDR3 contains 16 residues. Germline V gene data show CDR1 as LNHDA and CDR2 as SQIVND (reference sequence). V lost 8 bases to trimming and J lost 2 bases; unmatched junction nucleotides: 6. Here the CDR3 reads CASQTSGGPTYNEQFF. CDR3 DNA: TGTGCCAGTCAGACTAGCGGGGGGCCTACCTACAATGAGCAGTTCTTC.

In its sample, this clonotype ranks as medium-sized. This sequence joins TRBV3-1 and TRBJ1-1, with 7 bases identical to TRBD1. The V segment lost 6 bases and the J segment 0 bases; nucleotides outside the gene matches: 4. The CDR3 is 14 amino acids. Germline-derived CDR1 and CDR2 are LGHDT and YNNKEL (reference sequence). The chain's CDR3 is CASSSGQLNTEAFF. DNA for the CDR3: TGTGCCAGCAGTTCGGGACAGTTGAACACTGAAGCTTTCTTT.

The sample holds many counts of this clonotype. The CDR3 nucleotides are TGTGCCAGCAGCTTAGCGCCCGACAGCATTGGCACAGATACGCAGTATTTT. Protein sequence: CASSLAPDSIGTDTQYF. The chain carries TRBV7-2 and TRBJ2-3; possibly TRBD1 for D (5 bases). The CDR3 is 17 amino acids. V lost 0 bases and J lost 1, with 14 bases in between. Per germline, CDR1 SGHTA and CDR2 FQGNSA.

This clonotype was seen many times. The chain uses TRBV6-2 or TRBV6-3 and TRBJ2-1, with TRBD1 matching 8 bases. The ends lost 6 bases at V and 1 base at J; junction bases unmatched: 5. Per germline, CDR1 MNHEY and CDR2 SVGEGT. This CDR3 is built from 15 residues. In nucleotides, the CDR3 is TGTGCCAGCAGGATCCAGGGGGCTTCCTACAATGAGCAGTTCTTC. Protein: CASRIQGASYNEQFF.

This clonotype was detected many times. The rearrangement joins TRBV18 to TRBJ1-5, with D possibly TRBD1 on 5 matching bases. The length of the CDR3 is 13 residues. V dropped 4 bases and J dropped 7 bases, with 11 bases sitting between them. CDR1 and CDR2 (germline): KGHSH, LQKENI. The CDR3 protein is CASSLDRVQPQHF. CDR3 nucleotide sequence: TGTGCCAGCTCACTAGACAGAGTCCAGCCCCAGCATTTT.

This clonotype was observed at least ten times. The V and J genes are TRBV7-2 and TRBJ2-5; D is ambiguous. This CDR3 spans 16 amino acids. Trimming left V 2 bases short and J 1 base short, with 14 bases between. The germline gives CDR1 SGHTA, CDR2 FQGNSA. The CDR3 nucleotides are TGTGCCAGCAGCTTAATCTCCCTGGAATTCCAAGAGACCCAGTACTTC. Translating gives CASSLISLEFQETQYF.

The CDR3: CASSSFMGQYQETQYF. CDR3 nucleotides: TGTGCCAGCAGCTCCTTCATGGGACAGTACCAAGAGACCCAGTACTTC. This sequence joins TRBV27 and TRBJ2-5, with 7 nucleotides matching TRBD1. The junction had 10 bases not matched to a gene; V was cut back by 6 bases and J by 0 bases. The CDR3 extends over 16 amino acids. The V gene's germline CDR1 is MNHEY and CDR2 SMNVEV (reference sequence).

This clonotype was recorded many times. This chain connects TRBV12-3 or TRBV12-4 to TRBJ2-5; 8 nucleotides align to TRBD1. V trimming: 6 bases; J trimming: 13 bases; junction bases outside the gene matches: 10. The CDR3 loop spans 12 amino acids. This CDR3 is CASRTTGEVSYF. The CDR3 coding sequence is TGTGCCAGCAGGACGACAGGGGAGGTATCGTACTTC.

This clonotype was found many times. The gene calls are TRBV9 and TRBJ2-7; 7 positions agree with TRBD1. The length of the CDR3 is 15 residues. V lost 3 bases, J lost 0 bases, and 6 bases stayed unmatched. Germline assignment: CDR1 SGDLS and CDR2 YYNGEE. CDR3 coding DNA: TGTGCCAGCAGCGCCATGTCAGGGGGCTCCTACGAGCAGTACTTC. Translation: CASSAMSGGSYEQYF.

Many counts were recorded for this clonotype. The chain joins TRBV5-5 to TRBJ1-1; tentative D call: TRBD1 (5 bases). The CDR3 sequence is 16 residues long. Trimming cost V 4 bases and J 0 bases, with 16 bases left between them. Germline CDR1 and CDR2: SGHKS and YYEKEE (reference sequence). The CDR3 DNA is TGTGCCAGCAGCAGGGGATTTTCCTCCATGAACACTGAAGCTTTCTTT. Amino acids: CASSRGFSSMNTEAFF. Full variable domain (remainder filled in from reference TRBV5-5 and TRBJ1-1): DAGVTQSPTHLIKTRGQQVTLRCSPISGHKSVSWYQQVLGQGPQFIFQYYEKEERGRGNFPDRFSARQFPNYSSELNVNALLLGDSALYLCASSRGFSSMNTEAFFGQGTRLTVV.

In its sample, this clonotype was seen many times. The CDR3 is CASSLRQDPEKLFF. The CDR3 coding sequence is TGTGCCAGCAGCTTAAGGCAGGATCCTGAAAAACTGTTTTTT. V usage is TRBV7-2 and J usage is TRBJ1-4, with unresolved D. Per the germline V gene, CDR1 is SGHTA and CDR2 is FQGNSA. The CDR3 is 14 residues long. With 2 bases removed from V and 7 bases from J, the gap between germline ends came to 11 bases.

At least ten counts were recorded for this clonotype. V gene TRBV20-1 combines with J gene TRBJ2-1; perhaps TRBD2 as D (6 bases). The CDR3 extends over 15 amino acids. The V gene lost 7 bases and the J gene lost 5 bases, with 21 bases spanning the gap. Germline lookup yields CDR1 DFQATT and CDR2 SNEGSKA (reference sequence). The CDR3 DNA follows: TGCAGTGGGGGACTCGGGGACTCGGACCACAATGAGCAGTTCTTC. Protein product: CSGGLGDSDHNEQFF.

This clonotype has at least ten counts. The chain's CDR3 is CASSQERINQPQHF. The CDR3 nucleotides are TGCGCCAGCAGCCAAGAACGGATAAATCAGCCCCAGCATTTT. The chain joins TRBV4-1 to TRBJ1-5, with unresolved D. This CDR3 region has 14 residues. The V gene's germline CDR1 is MGHRA and CDR2 YSYEKL. V was shortened by 0 bases and J by 4 bases, with 7 bases between the two germline ends.

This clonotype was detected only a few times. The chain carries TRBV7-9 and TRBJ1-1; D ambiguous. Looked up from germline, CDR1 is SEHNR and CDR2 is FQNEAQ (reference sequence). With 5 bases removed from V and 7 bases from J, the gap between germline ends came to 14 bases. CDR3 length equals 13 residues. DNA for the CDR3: TGTGCCAGCAGCGAAGGCCGGGCCCATGAAGCTTTCTTT. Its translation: CASSEGRAHEAFF.

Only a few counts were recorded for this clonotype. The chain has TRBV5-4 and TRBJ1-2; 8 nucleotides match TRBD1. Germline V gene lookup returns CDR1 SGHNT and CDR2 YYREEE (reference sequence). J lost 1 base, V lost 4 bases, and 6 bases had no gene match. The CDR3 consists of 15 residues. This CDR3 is CASSEGTGLNYGYTF. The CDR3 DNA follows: TGTGCCAGCAGCGAGGGGACAGGTCTTAACTATGGCTACACCTTC.

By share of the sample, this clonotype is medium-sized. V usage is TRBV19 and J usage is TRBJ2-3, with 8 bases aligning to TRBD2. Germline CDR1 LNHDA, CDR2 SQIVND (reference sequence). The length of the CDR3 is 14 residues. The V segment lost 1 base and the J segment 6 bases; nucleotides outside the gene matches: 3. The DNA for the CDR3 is TGTGCCAGTAGTATAGCGGGGGGGCTGGATACGCAGTATTTT. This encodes CASSIAGGLDTQYF.